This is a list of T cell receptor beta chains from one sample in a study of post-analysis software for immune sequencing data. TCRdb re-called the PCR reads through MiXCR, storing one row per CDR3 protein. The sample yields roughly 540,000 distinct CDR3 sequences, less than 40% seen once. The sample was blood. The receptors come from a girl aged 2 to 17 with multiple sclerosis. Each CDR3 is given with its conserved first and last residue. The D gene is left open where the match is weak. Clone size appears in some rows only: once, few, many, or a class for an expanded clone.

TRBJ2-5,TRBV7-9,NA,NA,TGTGCCAGCAGCTTTGGGCACCCAGAGACCCAGTACTTC,CASSFGHPETQYF
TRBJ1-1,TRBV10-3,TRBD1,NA,TGTGCCATCAGAGGACAGGGCTACACTGAAGCTTTCTTT,CAIRGQGYTEAFF
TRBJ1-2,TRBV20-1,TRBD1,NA,TGCAGTGCAGGACAGGGGGCCGGCTATGGCTACACCTTC,CSAGQGAGYGYTF
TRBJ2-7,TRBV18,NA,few,TGTGCCAGCTCGCCTCAAAAGTACGAGCAGTACTTC,CASSPQKYEQYF
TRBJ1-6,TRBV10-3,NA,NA,TGTGCCATCAGTGAGTGTGAGGGGACGGATTCACCCCTCCACTTT,CAISECEGTDSPLHF
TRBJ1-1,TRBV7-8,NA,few,TGTGCCAGCAGCTTAGAATTGGGCTCAGGGAACACTGAAGCTTTCTTT,CASSLELGSGNTEAFF
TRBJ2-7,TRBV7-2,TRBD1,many,TGTGCCAGCAGCTTACCGGGACAGGGCTACGAGCAGTACTTC,CASSLPGQGYEQYF
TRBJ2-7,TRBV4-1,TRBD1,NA,TGCGCCAACAGCCAGGTGGGACAGACCTACGAGCAGTACTTC,CANSQVGQTYEQYF
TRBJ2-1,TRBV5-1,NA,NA,TGCGCCAGCAGCTCCCCCGGGGGCTCCTACAATGAGCAGTTCTTC,CASSSPGGSYNEQFF
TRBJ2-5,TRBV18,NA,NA,TGTGCCAGCGAAAGAGCGCCGGGGGAGACCCAGTACTTC,CASERAPGETQYF
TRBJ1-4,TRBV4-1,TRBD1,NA,TGCGCCAGCAGCTCCGGGACAGGGTATGAAAAACTGTTTTTT,CASSSGTGYEKLFF
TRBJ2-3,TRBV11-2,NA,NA,TGTGCCAGCAGCCAACGGGGCCTCCGCACAGATACGCAGTATTTT,CASSQRGLRTDTQYF
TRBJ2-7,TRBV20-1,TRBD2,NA,TGCAGTGCCGCTAGCGGGGCCCATGGGTCCTACGAGCAGTACTTC,CSAASGAHGSYEQYF
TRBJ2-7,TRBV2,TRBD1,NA,TGTGCCAGCAGAACAGGGGGCAACGAGCAGTACTTC,CASRTGGNEQYF
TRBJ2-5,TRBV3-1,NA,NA,TGTGCCAGCAGCAAGGGATTCCAAGAGACCCAGTACTTC,CASSKGFQETQYF